The 16 T cell receptor beta chains given below trace back to one sample, sequenced in a study of Tregs in tolerant kidney transplant recipients. The data were produced by immunoSEQ multiplex PCR, yet TCRdb's version contains in-frame clones alone and is incomplete. The sample includes tens of thousands of clones, less than 90% seen only once; the top ten take 3.5% to 5.5%. The sample was CD4+ T cells from blood. These receptor sequences come from a human donor in good health.

The J gene is TRBJ2-7, the V gene TRBV6-6; D tentatively fits TRBD1 or TRBD2 (5 bases each). The CDR3 is 13 residues long. Germline CDR1 and CDR2: MNHNY and SVGAGI (reference sequence). V was trimmed by 6 bases and J by 7 bases, leaving 16 bases between them. The CDR3 DNA is TGTGCCAGCAGCTCCCCCTCGGGGCGTGAGCAGTACTTC. Amino acids: CASSSPSGREQYF.

V usage is TRBV7-9 and J usage is TRBJ2-5, with TRBD2 matching 11 bases. V shed 2 bases and J 8 bases; nucleotides not matched to a gene: 13. Germline values: CDR1 SEHNR, CDR2 FQNEAQ (reference sequence). This CDR3 comprises 17 residues. The CDR3 is CASSLRLPSGGLSTQYF. In DNA form, the CDR3 reads TGTGCCAGCAGCTTACGGCTCCCTAGCGGGGGGTTAAGTACCCAGTACTTC.

V is TRBV25-1 and J is TRBJ1-1, with 7 bases matching TRBD1. The CDR3 loop spans 15 amino acids. J gave up 0 bases and V 6 bases, and 7 bases lay outside the gene matches. Germline V gives CDR1 MGHDK, CDR2 SYGVNS. The chain's CDR3 is CASSSTTGLNTEAFF. In DNA form, the CDR3 reads TGTGCCAGCAGCTCAACGACAGGGCTGAACACTGAAGCTTTCTTT.

The chain links TRBV30 to TRBJ2-5; TRBD2 matches 11 bases. Germline loops: CDR1 GTSNPN, CDR2 SVGIG (reference sequence). CDR3 length equals 14 residues. With V trimmed by 6 bases and J by 2 bases, 5 bases remained unmatched. In DNA form, the CDR3 reads TGTGCCTGTCCGGGACTAGCGGCTCAAGAGACCCAGTACTTC. It is translated as CACPGLAAQETQYF.

The chain links TRBV29-1 to TRBJ2-3; 11 nucleotides match TRBD2. This CDR3 has 14 residues. The trim removed 7 bases at V and 4 bases at J, leaving 7 bases unmatched. The germline CDR1 and CDR2 sequences are SQVTM and ANQGSEA. DNA for the CDR3: TGCAGCGCCACCACTAGCGGGGGCTCAGATACGCAGTATTTT. This translates into CSATTSGGSDTQYF.

This chain connects TRBV5-6 to TRBJ2-1; D not certain. Germline CDR1 is SGHDT and CDR2 is YYEEEE. This CDR3 spans 12 amino acids. V gave up 2 bases and J gave up 5 bases, with 5 bases separating them. The CDR3 DNA reads TGTGCCAGCAGCTTTTCTGACAATGAGCAGTTCTTC. It codes for CASSFSDNEQFF. The whole variable domain, remainder taken from reference TRBV5-6 and TRBJ2-1, is DAGVTQSPTHLIKTRGQQVTLRCSPKSGHDTVSWYQQALGQGPQFIFQYYEEEERQRGNFPDRFSGHQFPNYSSELNVNALLLGDSALYLCASSFSDNEQFFGPGTRLTVL.

The V gene is TRBV6-5, the J gene TRBJ1-5; TRBD1 aligns across 8 bases. Losses at the gene ends were 6 bases for V and 2 bases for J; bases not matched to a gene: 6. The CDR3 has 15 amino acids. Germline V lookup: CDR1 MNHEY, CDR2 SVGAGI. The CDR3 bases are TGTGCCAGCAGGCCGACAGGGGTCGGCAATCAGCCCCAGCATTTT. Residues: CASRPTGVGNQPQHF.

The gene calls are TRBV19 and TRBJ1-2; possibly TRBD1 for D (5 bases). CDR1 is LNHDA and CDR2 is SQIVND in the germline V gene (reference sequence). The CDR3 has 15 amino acids. V lost 4 bases and J lost 8, with 20 bases in between. The CDR3 sequence: CASSSWAGILFGYTF. CDR3 nucleotide sequence: TGTGCCAGTAGTAGCTGGGCAGGGATCCTATTCGGCTACACCTTC. Together with reference TRBV19 and TRBJ1-2, the CDR3 gives the full variable domain: DGGITQSPKYLFRKEGQNVTLSCEQNLNHDAMYWYRQDPGQGLRLIYYSQIVNDFQKGDIAEGYSVSREKKESFPLTVTSAQKNPTAFYLCASSSWAGILFGYTFGSGTRLTVV.

This clone has just a few counts. The CDR3 DNA is TGTGCCAGCAGCACACCGACAGCCTCACACTATGGCTACACCTTC. Amino acid sequence: CASSTPTASHYGYTF. V is TRBV7-9 and J is TRBJ1-2; weak D call: TRBD1 (5 bases). CDR3 size: 15 residues. Germline V lookup: CDR1 SEHNR, CDR2 FQNEAQ (reference sequence). V was cut by 5 bases and J by 3 bases, with 16 bases left in between. Based on the CDR3 plus reference TRBV7-9 and TRBJ1-2, the full variable domain is DTGVSQNPRHKITKRGQNVTFRCDPISEHNRLYWYRQTLGQGPEFLTYFQNEAQLEKSRLLSDRFSAERPKGSFSTLEIQRTEQGDSAMYLCASSTPTASHYGYTFGSGTRLTVV.

The chain couples TRBV30 to TRBJ1-4, with 8 bases fitting TRBD1. This CDR3 has 14 amino acids. The V gene's germline CDR1 is GTSNPN and CDR2 SVGIG (reference sequence). The J segment lost 5 bases and the V segment lost 5 bases, leaving 7 bases of the junction unmatched. The CDR3 is CAWATGGGNEKLFF. The CDR3 nucleotides read TGTGCCTGGGCAACAGGGGGAGGAAATGAAAAACTGTTTTTT.

This chain links TRBV10-1 with TRBJ2-5; weak D call: TRBD2 (6 bases). Trimming removed 6 bases from V and 3 bases from J, with 14 bases in between. CDR3 size: 14 residues. Germline CDR1 and CDR2: WNHNN and SYGVQD (reference sequence). CDR3 bases: TGCGCCAGCAGCCAACTAGCCCCGGAAGAGACCCAGTACTTC. This codes for CASSQLAPEETQYF.

The chain carries TRBV7-3 and TRBJ2-3; 8 bases are a match to TRBD2. The CDR3 covers 16 residues. Trimming removed 5 bases from V and 0 bases from J; junction bases left unmatched: 7. Germline V gene lookup returns CDR1 SGHTA and CDR2 FQGTGA. The CDR3 region has the DNA TGTGCCAGCAGCCCCATGGCGGGGGGCAGCACAGATACGCAGTATTTT. Protein sequence: CASSPMAGGSTDTQYF.

V and J are TRBV7-2 and TRBJ2-7; 13 bases map to TRBD2. With 3 bases clipped from V and 3 bases from J, the junction kept 8 bases outside the gene matches. The CDR3 totals 17 residues. Germline V CDR1 and CDR2: SGHTA, FQGNSA. The CDR3 reads CASSFPTSGRPLYEQYF. In DNA, the CDR3 is TGTGCCAGCAGCTTTCCGACTAGCGGGAGGCCGCTCTACGAGCAGTACTTC. Looking up the rest from reference TRBV7-2 and TRBJ2-7 gives the full variable domain: GAGVSQSPSNKVTEKGKDVELRCDPISGHTALYWYRQSLGQGLEFLIYFQGNSAPDKSGLPSDRFSAERTGGSVSTLTIQRTQQEDSAVYLCASSFPTSGRPLYEQYFGPGTRLTVT.

V and J are TRBV7-2 and TRBJ2-1; D may match TRBD1 or TRBD2 (6 bases each). Germline V gene data show CDR1 as SGHTA and CDR2 as FQGNSA. Trimming stripped 5 bases from V and 10 bases from J, with 18 bases between. CDR3 length equals 14 residues. This CDR3 reads CASSLRGAAGEQFF. CDR3 DNA sequence: TGTGCCAGCAGCCTTAGGGGGGCCGCCGGGGAGCAGTTCTTC. The entire variable domain, with the rest obtained from reference TRBV7-2 and TRBJ2-1, is as follows: GAGVSQSPSNKVTEKGKDVELRCDPISGHTALYWYRQSLGQGLEFLIYFQGNSAPDKSGLPSDRFSAERTGGSVSTLTIQRTQQEDSAVYLCASSLRGAAGEQFFGPGTRLTVL.

The rearrangement uses TRBV19 and TRBJ2-7; 10 bases are shared with TRBD1. The CDR3 spans 13 residues. Trimming at V came to 10 bases and at J to 6 bases, leaving 9 bases not matched to a gene. CDR1 LNHDA and CDR2 SQIVND come from the germline V gene (reference sequence). The CDR3 DNA is TGTGCCACCTTAGACAGGGGGCAGGGCGAGCAGTACTTC. Its protein is CATLDRGQGEQYF.

The chain joins TRBV5-6 to TRBJ2-6; 8 bases are a match to TRBD1. In germline, CDR1 is SGHDT, CDR2 YYEEEE. This CDR3 contains 15 residues. Trimming took 7 bases from V and 5 from J; bases not matched to a gene: 8. The CDR3 DNA is TGTGCCAGCGGATCAGGGGGCGCCTGGGCCAACGTCCTGACTTTC. Encoded protein: CASGSGGAWANVLTF.